Below, 24 T cell receptor beta chains from the same sample are listed, as sequenced in a study of shared clonotypes between healthy human individuals. Method: immunoSEQ multiplex PCR; TCRdb's copy keeps in-frame clones and lacks some. The table lists around 450,000 clones, around 79% of them singletons. Sequenced: PBMCs. These receptors were obtained from a woman in her thirties or forties in good health. Some clones in this sample may be carry-over from other donors' samples.

The chain recombines TRBV14 with TRBJ2-7; 8 nucleotides line up with TRBD2. V was pared by 1 base and J by 3 bases, with 5 bases of the junction left unmatched. The CDR3 is made up of 15 amino acids. CDR1 is SGHDN, CDR2 FVKESK, per germline. This chain's CDR3 is CASSQAGGLRYEQYF. The DNA for the CDR3 is TGTGCCAGCAGCCAAGCGGGAGGGCTACGCTACGAGCAGTACTTC.

Concerning this clone itself: The germline gene is not matched at one end of the junction; a read error may be the cause. Other DNA sequences within the sample encode an identical CDR3. CDR3 bases: TGCAGCGTTATTTCACCGCCTTCCTACGAACAGTACTTC. It specifies CSVISPPSYEQYF. The rearrangement uses TRBV29-1 and TRBJ2-7; no clear D. CDR3 size: 13 residues. Germline V lookup: CDR1 SQVTM, CDR2 ANQGSEA.

CDR3 loop: CASSLDRVTYEQYF. CDR3 nucleotide sequence: TGCGCCAGCAGCCTGGACAGGGTCACCTACGAGCAGTACTTC. J is TRBJ2-7 and V is TRBV5-1; 8 positions agree with TRBD1. Germline lookup yields CDR1 SGHRS and CDR2 YFSETQ. The CDR3 loop spans 14 amino acids. Germline trimming cut 4 bases from V and 2 bases from J; bases unmatched to any gene: 5.

The rearrangement links TRBV21-1 to TRBJ1-3. TRBV21-1 is a known pseudogene. The CDR3 sequence is 13 residues long. CDR3 nucleotides: TGTGCCAGCCCCTACGGGGGGGGAAACACCATATATTTT. This translates into CASPYGGGNTIYF.

This clone appeared a single time. V and J are TRBV19 and TRBJ2-3; D assignment may be TRBD1 or TRBD2 (5 bases each). From germline, CDR1 is LNHDA and CDR2 SQIVND (reference sequence). The CDR3 consists of 14 residues. Trimming stripped 6 bases from V and 4 bases from J, with 14 bases between. CDR3: CASSRGGRADTQYF. In nucleotides, the CDR3 is TGTGCCAGTAGCCGGGGCGGGCGGGCAGATACGCAGTATTTT.

The chain is built from TRBV19 and TRBJ2-1; D remains unclear. CDR3 size: 13 residues. Trimming pared 5 bases from V and 5 bases from J, leaving 10 bases between. The germline V gene has CDR1 LNHDA and CDR2 SQIVND (reference sequence). CDR3 region: CASSPGPNNEQFF. The DNA of the CDR3 is TGTGCCAGTAGTCCCGGGCCGAACAATGAGCAGTTCTTC.

This clone was seen just once. The chain has TRBV19 and TRBJ1-1; 7 bases fit TRBD1. The length of the CDR3 is 14 residues. Germline V gene data show CDR1 as LNHDA and CDR2 as SQIVND (reference sequence). The V gene end was trimmed by 4 bases and the J gene end by 1 base; junction bases not matched to a gene: 3. The CDR3 region is CASSKRDRNTEAFF. Written as DNA, the CDR3 is TGTGCCAGTAGTAAAAGGGACAGGAACACTGAAGCTTTCTTT.

The chain carries TRBV10-3 and TRBJ2-7, with 9 nucleotides matching TRBD2. The germline CDR1 and CDR2 sequences are ENHRY and SYGVKD. V trimming: 0 bases; J trimming: 5 bases; junction bases outside the gene matches: 8. The CDR3 consists of 16 residues. DNA for the CDR3: TGTGCCATCAGTGAGTCTAGCGGGAGTAGTTTACACGAGCAGTACTTC. Its translation is CAISESSGSSLHEQYF.

The rearrangement links TRBV19 to TRBJ1-1; D perhaps matches TRBD1 (6 bases). The CDR3 loop spans 14 amino acids. Trimming shortened V by 6 bases and J by 5 bases, and 16 bases separated the two germline ends. The germline gives CDR1 LNHDA, CDR2 SQIVND (reference sequence). DNA of the CDR3: TGTGCCAGTAGCAGAGAAACAGGGAGTACTGAAGCTTTCTTT. Translated, it gives CASSRETGSTEAFF.

This clone came up once. The chain joins TRBV29-1 to TRBJ1-4; 9 nucleotides line up with TRBD1. Germline V gene lookup returns CDR1 SQVTM and CDR2 ANQGSEA. CDR3 length: 14 amino acids. J was trimmed by 2 bases and V by 4 bases; bases with no gene match: 2. In DNA form, the CDR3 reads TGCAGCGTTGGGACAGGGGTCACTAATGAAAAACTGTTTTTT. Its translation: CSVGTGVTNEKLFF.

This chain uses TRBV27 with TRBJ2-5; D unclear. Trimming left V 3 bases short and J 5 bases short, with 13 bases between. The length of the CDR3 is 14 residues. Germline CDR1 and CDR2: MNHEY and SMNVEV (reference sequence). The CDR3: CASSFSEGEETQYF. CDR3 bases: TGTGCCAGCAGTTTCAGCGAAGGAGAGGAGACCCAGTACTTC.

Here the CDR3 DNA reads TGTGCCAGCAGCCAAGAACAAGCGTCCGGGGAGCTGTTTTTT. This sequence encodes CASSQEQASGELFF. The V call is TRBV4-2, the J call TRBJ2-2; D unresolved. V was shortened by 0 bases and J by 6 bases, with 8 bases between the two germline ends. This CDR3 region has 14 residues. Germline lookup yields CDR1 LGHNA and CDR2 YNFKEQ.

The chain couples TRBV9 to TRBJ2-2; TRBD2 matches 8 bases. Germline assignment: CDR1 SGDLS and CDR2 YYNGEE. This CDR3 spans 15 amino acids. J gave up 7 bases and V 1 base, and 6 bases lay outside the gene matches. The CDR3 bases are TGTGCCAGCAGCGTAAGCGGGAGAGTCGGCGGGGAGCTGTTTTTT. As protein: CASSVSGRVGGELFF.

The chain joins TRBV10-1 to TRBJ2-3, with no clear D. From germline, CDR1 is WNHNN and CDR2 SYGVQD (reference sequence). The V end lost 0 bases, the J end lost 4 bases, and 14 bases lay between the germline ends. The CDR3 contains 16 residues. The CDR3 reads CASSESRSLTADTQYF. As DNA, the CDR3 is TGCGCCAGCAGTGAGTCCAGGAGCCTAACCGCAGATACGCAGTATTTT.

This clone showed up just a few times. The chain's CDR3 is CASNLGGRNYGYTF. The CDR3 coding sequence is TGTGCCAGCAATCTTGGGGGCAGGAACTATGGCTACACCTTC. V and J are TRBV28 and TRBJ1-2; a possible D gene is TRBD1 (6 bases). Trimming removed 7 bases at V and 2 bases at J, with 14 bases between. This CDR3 contains 14 residues. Looked up from germline, CDR1 is MDHEN and CDR2 is SYDVKM.

The rearrangement joins TRBV21-1 to TRBJ2-1; the table's D call TRBD1 went unverified against the DNA. TRBV21-1 is a recognized pseudogene. The CDR3 spans 16 residues. The CDR3 region is CASSNGQGTVYNEQFF. The CDR3 DNA reads as TGTGCCAGCAGCAACGGACAGGGGACGGTATACAATGAGCAGTTCTTC.

The chain carries TRBV5-4 and TRBJ2-1; 7 bases align to TRBD1. Per germline, CDR1 SGHNT and CDR2 YYREEE (reference sequence). This CDR3 is built from 14 residues. The ends lost 1 base at V and 9 bases at J; junction bases unmatched: 7. The CDR3 sequence is CASSLSQGSSEQFF. The CDR3, as DNA: TGTGCCAGCAGCTTGTCACAGGGGTCGAGTGAGCAGTTCTTC. Full variable domain (rest looked up from reference TRBV5-4 and TRBJ2-1): ETGVTQSPTHLIKTRGQQVTLRCSSQSGHNTVSWYQQALGQGPQFIFQYYREEENGRGNFPPRFSGLQFPNYSSELNVNALELDDSALYLCASSLSQGSSEQFFGPGTRLTVL.

This clone came up a few times. The chain joins TRBV10-2 to TRBJ1-4, with unresolved D. V lost 3 bases to trimming and J lost 0 bases, with 8 bases between them. The CDR3 runs 15 residues. Germline CDR1 reads WSHSY; CDR2 reads SAAADI. The chain's CDR3 is CASSDISATNEKLFF. CDR3 coding DNA: TGCGCCAGCAGTGACATCAGTGCAACTAATGAAAAACTGTTTTTT.

The gene calls are TRBV7-9 and TRBJ2-3; TRBD2 matches at 9 bases. Trimming removed 5 bases from V and 2 bases from J; junction bases left unmatched: 5. Germline V gives CDR1 SEHNR, CDR2 FQNEAQ (reference sequence). The CDR3 is made up of 15 amino acids. The CDR3 sequence: CASSPSGIPTDTQYF. In DNA form, the CDR3 reads TGTGCCAGCAGCCCTAGCGGGATCCCCACAGATACGCAGTATTTT.

Only one count was recorded for this clone. The chain uses TRBV19 and TRBJ2-7, with D possibly being TRBD1 (6 bases). V lost 6 bases to trimming and J lost 7 bases, with 16 bases between them. The CDR3 has 13 residues. Germline CDR1 LNHDA, CDR2 SQIVND (reference sequence). The CDR3 DNA follows: TGTGCCAGTAGCACAACAGGGCCCGGGGAGCAGTACTTC. It translates to CASSTTGPGEQYF.

This chain joins TRBV19 and TRBJ2-2; D is possibly TRBD1 (5 bases). The V and J ends lost 4 bases and 4 bases respectively, with 10 bases between them. CDR1 and CDR2 (germline): LNHDA, SQIVND (reference sequence). This CDR3 is 14 amino acids long. As DNA, the CDR3 is TGTGCCAGTAGTAAGGTGACAGCCACCGGGGAGCTGTTTTTT. Its translation: CASSKVTATGELFF.

The chain employs TRBV30 and TRBJ2-3; tentatively, D is TRBD1 (5 bases). The germline V gene has CDR1 GTSNPN and CDR2 SVGIG (reference sequence). This CDR3 comprises 13 residues. The germline V and J ends were trimmed by 5 bases and 1 base, with 10 bases remaining between them. In DNA, the CDR3 is TGTGCCTGGGAGGTAGGGGGCACAGATACGCAGTATTTT. Translating it yields CAWEVGGTDTQYF.

This rearrangement joins TRBV6-1 to TRBJ2-7; 7 bases fit TRBD1. The J segment lost 3 bases and the V segment lost 4 bases, leaving 12 bases of the junction unmatched. The V gene's germline CDR1 is MNHNS and CDR2 SASEGT. The CDR3 is made up of 16 amino acids. The CDR3 DNA reads TGTGCCAGCAGTGCAGGGGGACCGGGATGGGTCTACGAGCAGTACTTC. It translates to CASSAGGPGWVYEQYF.

This chain joins TRBV5-1 and TRBJ2-1; D ambiguous. V was trimmed by 0 bases and J by 6 bases, leaving 7 bases between them. Germline assignment: CDR1 SGHRS and CDR2 YFSETQ. This CDR3 is built from 13 residues. The CDR3 DNA sequence: TGCGCCAGCAGCTTGGGTTTAGCCAATGAGCAGTTCTTC. Its protein is CASSLGLANEQFF.